This T cell receptor beta chain was profiled in a study of identical twins. With 8 bases removed from V and 5 bases from J, the gap between germline ends came to 15 bases. The germline V gene has CDR1 MNHNS and CDR2 SASEGT. CDR3 length: 14 amino acids. Study-wide results and limits: For out-of-frame beta sequences, excess twin sharing was weaker.

On this clonotype itself: Its target is unknown.

MiXCR was run by TCRdb on the 5' RACE reads, yielding one entry per CDR3 protein. The data show roughly 720,000 distinct CDR3 sequences, around a sixth seen once. These same records also appear under a second study, on T cells expressing NK-cell markers. That source notes: Clones of NKG2C+ T cells that had expanded were of unclear HCMV specificity.

Sequenced input: PBMCs. The chain uses TRBV6-1 and TRBJ2-2, with D possibly being TRBD2 (5 bases). This TCR came from a woman aged 18-35 years in good health. Written as DNA, the CDR3 is TGTGCCAGCCGGGAAGGTGGGCCTACCGGGGAGCTGTTTTTT. Translated, it gives CASREGGPTGELFF.